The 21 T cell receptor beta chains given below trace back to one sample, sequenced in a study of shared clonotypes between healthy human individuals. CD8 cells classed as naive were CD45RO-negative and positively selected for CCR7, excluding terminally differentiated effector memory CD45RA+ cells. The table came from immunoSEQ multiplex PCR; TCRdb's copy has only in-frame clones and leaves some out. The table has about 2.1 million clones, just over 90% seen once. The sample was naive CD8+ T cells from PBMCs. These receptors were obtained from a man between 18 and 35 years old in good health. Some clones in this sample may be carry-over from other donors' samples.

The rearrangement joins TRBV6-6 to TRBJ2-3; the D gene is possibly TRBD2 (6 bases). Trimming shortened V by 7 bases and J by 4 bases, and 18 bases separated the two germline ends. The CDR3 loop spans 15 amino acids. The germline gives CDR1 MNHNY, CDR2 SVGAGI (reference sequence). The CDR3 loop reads CASNTMGTSPDTQYF. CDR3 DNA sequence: TGTGCCAGCAACACAATGGGCACTAGCCCAGATACGCAGTATTTT.

CDR3 in amino acids: CARRADRGSLVWTEAFF. The CDR3, as DNA: TGTGCCAGAAGAGCGGACAGGGGGTCTTTAGTATGGACTGAAGCTTTCTTT. This chain links TRBV5-3 with TRBJ1-1; 10 positions agree with TRBD1. TRBV5-3 counts as an open reading frame of uncertain function. The CDR3 is 17 residues long. With V trimmed by 5 bases and J by 5 bases, 15 bases remained unmatched.

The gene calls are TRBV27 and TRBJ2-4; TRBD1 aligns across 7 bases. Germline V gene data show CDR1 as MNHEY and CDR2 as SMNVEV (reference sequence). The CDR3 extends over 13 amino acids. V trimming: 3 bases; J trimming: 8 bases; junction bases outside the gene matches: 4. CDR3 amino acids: CASSFTDRDIQYF. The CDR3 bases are TGTGCCAGCAGTTTTACAGACAGGGACATTCAGTACTTC.

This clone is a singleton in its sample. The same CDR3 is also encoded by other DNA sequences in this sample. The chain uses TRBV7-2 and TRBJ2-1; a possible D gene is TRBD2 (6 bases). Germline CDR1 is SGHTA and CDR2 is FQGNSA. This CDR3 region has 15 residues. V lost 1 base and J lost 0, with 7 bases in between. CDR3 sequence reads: CASSLDGSSYNEQFF. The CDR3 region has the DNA TGTGCCAGCAGCTTAGACGGGAGCTCCTACAATGAGCAGTTCTTC.

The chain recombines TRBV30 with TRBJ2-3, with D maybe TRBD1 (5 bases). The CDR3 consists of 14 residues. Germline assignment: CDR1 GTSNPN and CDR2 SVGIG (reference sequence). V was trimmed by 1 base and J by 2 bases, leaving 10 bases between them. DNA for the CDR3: TGTGCCTGGAGTGGGGGCCGGACCACAGATACGCAGTATTTT. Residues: CAWSGGRTTDTQYF. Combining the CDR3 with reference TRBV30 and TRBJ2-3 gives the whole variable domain SQTIHQWPATLVQPVGSPLSLECTVEGTSNPNLYWYRQAAGRGLQLLFYSVGIGQISSEVPQNLSASRPQDRQFILSSKKLLLSDSGFYLCAWSGGRTTDTQYFGPGTRLTVL.

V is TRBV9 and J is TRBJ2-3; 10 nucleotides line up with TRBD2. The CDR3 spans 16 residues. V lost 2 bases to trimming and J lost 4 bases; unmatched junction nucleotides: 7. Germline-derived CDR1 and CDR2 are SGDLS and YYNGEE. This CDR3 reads CASSVASGSVADTQYF. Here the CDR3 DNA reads TGTGCCAGCAGCGTCGCTAGCGGGAGTGTGGCAGATACGCAGTATTTT. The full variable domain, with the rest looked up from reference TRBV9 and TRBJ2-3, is DSGVTQTPKHLITATGQRVTLRCSPRSGDLSVYWYQQSLDQGLQFLIQYYNGEERAKGNILERFSAQQFPDLHSELNLSSLELGDSALYFCASSVASGSVADTQYFGPGTRLTVL.

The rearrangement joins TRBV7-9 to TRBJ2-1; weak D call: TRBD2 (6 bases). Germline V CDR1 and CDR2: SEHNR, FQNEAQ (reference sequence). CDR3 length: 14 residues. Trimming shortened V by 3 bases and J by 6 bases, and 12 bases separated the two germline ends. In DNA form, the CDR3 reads TGTGCCAGCAGCTTGCTACTAGCACTCAATGAGCAGTTCTTC. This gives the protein CASSLLLALNEQFF. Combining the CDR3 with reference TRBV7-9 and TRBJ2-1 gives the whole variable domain DTGVSQNPRHKITKRGQNVTFRCDPISEHNRLYWYRQTLGQGPEFLTYFQNEAQLEKSRLLSDRFSAERPKGSFSTLEIQRTEQGDSAMYLCASSLLLALNEQFFGPGTRLTVL.

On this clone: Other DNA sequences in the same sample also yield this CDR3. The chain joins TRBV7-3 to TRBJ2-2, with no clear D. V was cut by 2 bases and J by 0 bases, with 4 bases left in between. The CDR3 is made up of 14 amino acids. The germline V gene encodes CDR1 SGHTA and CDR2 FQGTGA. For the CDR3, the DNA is TGTGCCAGCAGCTTATCGCCGAACACCGGGGAGCTGTTTTTT. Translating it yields CASSLSPNTGELFF.

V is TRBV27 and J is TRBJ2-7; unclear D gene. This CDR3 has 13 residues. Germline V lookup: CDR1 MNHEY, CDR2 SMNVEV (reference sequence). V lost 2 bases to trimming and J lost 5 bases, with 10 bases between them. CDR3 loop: CASSLLRQHEQYF. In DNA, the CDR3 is TGTGCCAGCAGTTTACTGAGACAACACGAGCAGTACTTC.

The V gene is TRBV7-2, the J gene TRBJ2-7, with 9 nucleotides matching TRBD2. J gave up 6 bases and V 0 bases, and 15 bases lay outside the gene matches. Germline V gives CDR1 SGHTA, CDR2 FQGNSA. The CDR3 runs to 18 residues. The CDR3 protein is CASSLAPMWREGGGEQYF. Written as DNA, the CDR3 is TGTGCCAGCAGCTTAGCCCCCATGTGGCGGGAGGGCGGGGGCGAGCAGTACTTC. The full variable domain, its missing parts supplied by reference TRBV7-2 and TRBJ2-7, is GAGVSQSPSNKVTEKGKDVELRCDPISGHTALYWYRQSLGQGLEFLIYFQGNSAPDKSGLPSDRFSAERTGGSVSTLTIQRTQQEDSAVYLCASSLAPMWREGGGEQYFGPGTRLTVT.

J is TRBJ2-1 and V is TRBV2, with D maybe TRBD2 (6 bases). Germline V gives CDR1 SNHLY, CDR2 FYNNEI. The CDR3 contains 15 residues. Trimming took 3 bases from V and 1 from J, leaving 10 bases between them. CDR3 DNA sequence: TGTGCCAGCAGTGAGGGACGGGGGTCCTACAATGAGCAGTTCTTC. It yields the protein CASSEGRGSYNEQFF. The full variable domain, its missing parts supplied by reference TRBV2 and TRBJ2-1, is EPEVTQTPSHQVTQMGQEVILRCVPISNHLYFYWYRQILGQKVEFLVSFYNNEISEKSEIFDDQFSVERPDGSNFTLKIRSTKLEDSAMYFCASSEGRGSYNEQFFGPGTRLTVL.

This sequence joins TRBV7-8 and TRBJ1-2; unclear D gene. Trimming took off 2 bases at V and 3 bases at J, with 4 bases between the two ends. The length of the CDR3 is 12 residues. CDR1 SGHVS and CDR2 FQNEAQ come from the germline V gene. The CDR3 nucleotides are TGTGCCAGCAGCTTATTGGACTATGGCTACACCTTC. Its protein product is CASSLLDYGYTF.

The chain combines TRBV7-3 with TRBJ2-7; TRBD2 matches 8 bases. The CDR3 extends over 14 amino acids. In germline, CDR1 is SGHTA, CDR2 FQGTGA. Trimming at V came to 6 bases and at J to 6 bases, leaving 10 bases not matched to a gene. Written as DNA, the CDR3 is TGTGCCAGCAGTCCCCGAAGCGGGAGCCCCGAGCAGTACTTC. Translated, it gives CASSPRSGSPEQYF. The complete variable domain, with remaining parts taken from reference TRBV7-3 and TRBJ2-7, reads GAGVSQTPSNKVTEKGKYVELRCDPISGHTALYWYRQSLGQGPEFLIYFQGTGAADDSGLPNDRFFAVRPEGSVSTLKIQRTERGDSAVYLCASSPRSGSPEQYFGPGTRLTVT.

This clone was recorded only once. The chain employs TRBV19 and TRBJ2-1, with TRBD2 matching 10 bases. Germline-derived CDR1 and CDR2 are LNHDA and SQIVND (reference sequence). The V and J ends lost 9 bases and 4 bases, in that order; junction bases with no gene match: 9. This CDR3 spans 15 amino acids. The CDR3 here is CASTEREGLYNEQFF. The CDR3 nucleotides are TGTGCCAGCACTGAGCGGGAGGGCCTTTACAATGAGCAGTTCTTC.

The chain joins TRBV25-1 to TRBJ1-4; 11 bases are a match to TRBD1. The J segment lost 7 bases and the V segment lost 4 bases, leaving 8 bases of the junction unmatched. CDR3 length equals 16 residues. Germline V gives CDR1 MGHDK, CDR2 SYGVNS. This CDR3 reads CASSAGQGAESEKLFF. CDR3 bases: TGTGCCAGCAGTGCCGGACAGGGGGCCGAAAGTGAAAAACTGTTTTTT.

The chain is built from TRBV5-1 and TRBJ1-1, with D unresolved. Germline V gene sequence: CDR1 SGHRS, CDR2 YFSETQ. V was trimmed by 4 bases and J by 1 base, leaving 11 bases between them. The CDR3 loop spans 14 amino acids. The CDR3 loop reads CASSIARTNTEAFF. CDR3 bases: TGCGCCAGCAGCATCGCGAGAACGAACACTGAAGCTTTCTTT.

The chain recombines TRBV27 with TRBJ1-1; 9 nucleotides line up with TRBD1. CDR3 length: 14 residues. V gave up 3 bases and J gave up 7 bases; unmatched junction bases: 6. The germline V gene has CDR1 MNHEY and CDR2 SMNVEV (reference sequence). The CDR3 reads CASSFTGGEDEAFF. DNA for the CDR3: TGTGCCAGCAGTTTCACAGGGGGCGAAGATGAAGCTTTCTTT.

The chain's CDR3 is CASSRPPGPDLGKETQYF. Here the CDR3 DNA reads TGTGCCAGCAGCAGACCACCGGGGCCCGACCTGGGAAAAGAGACCCAGTACTTC. J is TRBJ2-5 and V is TRBV27; D is possibly TRBD1 or TRBD2 (5 bases each). The germline V gene encodes CDR1 MNHEY and CDR2 SMNVEV (reference sequence). This CDR3 has 18 residues. Between the trimmed V and J ends, which lost 6 bases and 3 bases, there was a span of 26 bases.

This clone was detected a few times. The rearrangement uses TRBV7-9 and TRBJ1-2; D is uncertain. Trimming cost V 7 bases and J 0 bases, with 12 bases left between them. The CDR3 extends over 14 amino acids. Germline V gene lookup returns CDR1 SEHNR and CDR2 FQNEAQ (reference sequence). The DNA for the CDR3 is TGTGCCAGCAACACTGGAGGAGCTAACTATGGCTACACCTTC. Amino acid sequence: CASNTGGANYGYTF.

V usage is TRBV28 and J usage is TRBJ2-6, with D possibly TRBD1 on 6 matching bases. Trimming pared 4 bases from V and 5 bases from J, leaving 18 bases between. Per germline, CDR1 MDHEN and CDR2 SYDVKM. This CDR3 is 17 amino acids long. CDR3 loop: CASSSYNRAVRANVLTF. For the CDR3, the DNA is TGTGCCAGCAGTTCCTATAACAGGGCAGTGCGGGCCAACGTCCTGACTTTC. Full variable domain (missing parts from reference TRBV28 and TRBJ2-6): DVKVTQSSRYLVKRTGEKVFLECVQDMDHENMFWYRQDPGLGLRLIYFSYDVKMKEKGDIPEGYSVSREKKERFSLILESASTNQTSMYLCASSSYNRAVRANVLTFGAGSRLTVL.

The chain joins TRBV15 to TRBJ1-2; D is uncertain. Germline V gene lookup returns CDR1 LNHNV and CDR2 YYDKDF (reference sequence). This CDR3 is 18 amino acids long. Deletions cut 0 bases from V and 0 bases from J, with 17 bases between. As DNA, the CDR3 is TGTGCCACCAGCAGAGATGAGGTCACGGCTCGCTCTAACTATGGCTACACCTTC. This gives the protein CATSRDEVTARSNYGYTF.